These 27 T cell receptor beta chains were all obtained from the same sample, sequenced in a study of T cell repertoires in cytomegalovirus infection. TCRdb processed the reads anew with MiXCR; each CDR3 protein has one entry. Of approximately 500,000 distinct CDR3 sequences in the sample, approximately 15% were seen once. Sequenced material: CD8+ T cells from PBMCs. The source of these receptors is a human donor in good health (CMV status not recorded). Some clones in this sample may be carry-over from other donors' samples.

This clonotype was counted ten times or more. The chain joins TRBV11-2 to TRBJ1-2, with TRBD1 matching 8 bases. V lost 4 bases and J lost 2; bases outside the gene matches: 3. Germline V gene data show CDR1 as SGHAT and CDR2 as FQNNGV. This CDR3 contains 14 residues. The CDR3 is CASSSHRGNYGYTF. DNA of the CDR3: TGTGCCAGCAGCTCGCACAGGGGGAACTATGGCTACACCTTC. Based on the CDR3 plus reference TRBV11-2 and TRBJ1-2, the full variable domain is EAGVAQSPRYKIIEKRQSVAFWCNPISGHATLYWYQQILGQGPKLLIQFQNNGVVDDSQLPKDRFSAERLKGVDSTLKIQPAKLEDSAVYLCASSSHRGNYGYTFGSGTRLTVV.

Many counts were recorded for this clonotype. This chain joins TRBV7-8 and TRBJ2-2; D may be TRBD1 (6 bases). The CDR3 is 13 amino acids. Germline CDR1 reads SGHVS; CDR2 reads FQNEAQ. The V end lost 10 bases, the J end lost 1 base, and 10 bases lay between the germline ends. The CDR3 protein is CATGHKNTGELFF. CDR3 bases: TGTGCCACGGGACACAAGAACACCGGGGAGCTGTTTTTT.

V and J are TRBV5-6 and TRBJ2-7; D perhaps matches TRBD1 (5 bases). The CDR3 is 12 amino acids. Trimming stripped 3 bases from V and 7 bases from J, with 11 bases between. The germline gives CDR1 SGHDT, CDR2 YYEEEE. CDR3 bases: TGTGCCAGCAGCTCCGACAGCGCGGAGCAGTACTTC. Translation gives CASSSDSAEQYF.

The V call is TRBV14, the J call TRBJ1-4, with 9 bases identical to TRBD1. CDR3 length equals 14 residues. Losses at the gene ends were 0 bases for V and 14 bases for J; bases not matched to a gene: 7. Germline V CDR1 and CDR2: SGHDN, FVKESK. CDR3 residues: CASSQDRTGVQLFF. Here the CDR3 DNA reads TGTGCCAGCAGCCAAGATAGGACAGGGGTACAGCTGTTTTTT.

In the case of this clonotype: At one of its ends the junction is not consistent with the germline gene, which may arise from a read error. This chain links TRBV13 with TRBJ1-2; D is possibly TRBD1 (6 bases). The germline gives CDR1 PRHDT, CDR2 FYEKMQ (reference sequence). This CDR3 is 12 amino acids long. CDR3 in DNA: TGTGCCAGCAGCCATACAGGGAACTCCCCCAACTTC. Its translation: CASSHTGNSPNF.

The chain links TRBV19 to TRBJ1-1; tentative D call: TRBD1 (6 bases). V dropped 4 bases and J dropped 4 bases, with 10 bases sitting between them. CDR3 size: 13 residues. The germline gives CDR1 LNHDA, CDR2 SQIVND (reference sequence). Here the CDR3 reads CASSTAGATEAFF. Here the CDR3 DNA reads TGTGCCAGTAGTACCGCAGGGGCCACTGAAGCTTTCTTT. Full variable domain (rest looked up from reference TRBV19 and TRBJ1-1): DGGITQSPKYLFRKEGQNVTLSCEQNLNHDAMYWYRQDPGQGLRLIYYSQIVNDFQKGDIAEGYSVSREKKESFPLTVTSAQKNPTAFYLCASSTAGATEAFFGQGTRLTVV.

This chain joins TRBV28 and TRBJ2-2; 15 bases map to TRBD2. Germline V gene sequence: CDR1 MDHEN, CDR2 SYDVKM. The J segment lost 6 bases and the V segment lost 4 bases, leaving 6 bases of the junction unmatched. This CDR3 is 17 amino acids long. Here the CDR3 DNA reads TGTGCCAGCAGTTGGCTCGGACTAGCGGGAGGGCCCGGGGAGCTGTTTTTT. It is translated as CASSWLGLAGGPGELFF.

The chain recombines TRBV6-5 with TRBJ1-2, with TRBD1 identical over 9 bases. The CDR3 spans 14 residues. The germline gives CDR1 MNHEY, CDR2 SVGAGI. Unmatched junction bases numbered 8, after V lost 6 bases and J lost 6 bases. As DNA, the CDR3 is TGTGCCAGCAGGGACAGGGGTGTGAGGAATGGCTACACCTTC. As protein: CASRDRGVRNGYTF.

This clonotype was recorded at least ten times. The CDR3 nucleotides read TGTGCCAGCAGAACGGGGGACACCGGGGAGCTGTTTTTT. Translated, it gives CASRTGDTGELFF. The chain recombines TRBV7-9 with TRBJ2-2; maybe TRBD2 (6 bases). Germline-derived CDR1 and CDR2 are SEHNR and FQNEAQ (reference sequence). The CDR3 consists of 13 residues. The V gene lost 6 bases and the J gene lost 3 bases, with 8 bases spanning the gap.

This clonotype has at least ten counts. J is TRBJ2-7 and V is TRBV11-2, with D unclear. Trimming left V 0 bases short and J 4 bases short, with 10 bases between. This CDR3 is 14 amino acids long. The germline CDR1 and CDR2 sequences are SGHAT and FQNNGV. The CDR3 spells CASSLEYSVYEQYF. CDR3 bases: TGTGCCAGCAGCTTAGAGTACAGCGTGTACGAGCAGTACTTC.

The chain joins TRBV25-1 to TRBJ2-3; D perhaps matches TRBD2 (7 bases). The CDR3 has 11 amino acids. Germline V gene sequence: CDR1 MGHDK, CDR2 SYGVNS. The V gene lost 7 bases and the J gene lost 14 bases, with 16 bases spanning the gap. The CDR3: CASKGGTIAYF. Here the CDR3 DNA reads TGTGCCAGCAAGGGGGGGACCATAGCGTATTTT.

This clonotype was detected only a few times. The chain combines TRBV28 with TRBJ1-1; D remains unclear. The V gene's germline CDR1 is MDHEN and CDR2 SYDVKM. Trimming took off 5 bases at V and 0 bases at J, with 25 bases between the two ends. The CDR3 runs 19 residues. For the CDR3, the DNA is TGTGCCAGCAGTCCCCACAATCGGGCCCTGCTAGGGATGAACACTGAAGCTTTCTTT. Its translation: CASSPHNRALLGMNTEAFF.

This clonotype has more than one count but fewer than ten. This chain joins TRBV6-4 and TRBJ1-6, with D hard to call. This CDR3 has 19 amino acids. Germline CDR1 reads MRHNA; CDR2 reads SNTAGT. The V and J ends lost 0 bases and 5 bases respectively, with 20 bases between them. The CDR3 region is CASSDSTPWRTINNSPLHF. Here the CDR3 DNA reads TGTGCCAGCAGTGACTCGACCCCCTGGAGGACTATAAATAATTCACCCCTCCACTTT.

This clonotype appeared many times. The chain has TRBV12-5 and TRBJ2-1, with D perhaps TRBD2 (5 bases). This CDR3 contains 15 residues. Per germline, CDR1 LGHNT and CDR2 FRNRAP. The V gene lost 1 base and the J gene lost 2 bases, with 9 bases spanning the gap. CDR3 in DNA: TGTGCTAGTGGTTTGGGGGGAGCCCCCTACAATGAGCAGTTCTTC. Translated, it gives CASGLGGAPYNEQFF.

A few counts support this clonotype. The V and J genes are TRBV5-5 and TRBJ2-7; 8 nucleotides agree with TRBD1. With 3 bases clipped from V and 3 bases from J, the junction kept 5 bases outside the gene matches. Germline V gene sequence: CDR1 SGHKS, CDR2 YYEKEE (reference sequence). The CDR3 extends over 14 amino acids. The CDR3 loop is CASSWDRTLYEQYF. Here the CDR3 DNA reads TGTGCCAGCAGCTGGGACAGGACACTCTACGAGCAGTACTTC.

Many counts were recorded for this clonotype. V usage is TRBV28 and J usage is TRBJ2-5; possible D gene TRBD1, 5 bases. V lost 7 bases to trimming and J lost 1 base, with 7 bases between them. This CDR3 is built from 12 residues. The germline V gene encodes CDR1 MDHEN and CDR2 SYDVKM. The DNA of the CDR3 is TGTGCCAGCACAGGGTCCCAAGAGACCCAGTACTTC. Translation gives CASTGSQETQYF.

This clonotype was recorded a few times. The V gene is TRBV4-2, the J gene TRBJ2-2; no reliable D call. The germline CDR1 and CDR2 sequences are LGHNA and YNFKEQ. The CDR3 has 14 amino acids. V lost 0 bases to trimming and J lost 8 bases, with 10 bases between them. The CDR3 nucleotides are TGTGCCAGCAGCCAAGATCTCCTTAAGGGGGAGCTGTTTTTT. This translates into CASSQDLLKGELFF.

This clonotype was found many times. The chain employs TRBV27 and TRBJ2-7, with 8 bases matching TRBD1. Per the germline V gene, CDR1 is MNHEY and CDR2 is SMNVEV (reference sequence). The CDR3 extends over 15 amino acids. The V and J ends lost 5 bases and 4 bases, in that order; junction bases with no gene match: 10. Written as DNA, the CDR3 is TGTGCCAGCAGTCCCGGCTGGACAGGGTGGTACGAGCAGTACTTC. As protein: CASSPGWTGWYEQYF.

CDR3 sequence reads: CASSPQNYEQYF. The DNA for the CDR3 is TGTGCCAGCTCACCCCAGAACTACGAGCAGTACTTC. The chain links TRBV18 to TRBJ2-7; D is unresolved. This CDR3 has 12 residues. Germline V gene data show CDR1 as KGHSH and CDR2 as LQKENI. The germline V and J ends were trimmed by 3 bases and 3 bases, with 6 bases remaining between them.

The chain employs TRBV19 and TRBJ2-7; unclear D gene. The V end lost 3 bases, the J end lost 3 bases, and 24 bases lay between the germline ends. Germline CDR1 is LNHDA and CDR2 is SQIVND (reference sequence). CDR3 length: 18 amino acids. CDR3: CASSMRYGAGRQIYEQYF. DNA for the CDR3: TGTGCCAGTAGTATGAGGTACGGCGCAGGAAGACAAATCTACGAGCAGTACTTC.

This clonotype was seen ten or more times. The CDR3 DNA reads as TGTGCTAGTGGTTTAGATACAGGGTCGCGCGGCGAGACCCAGTACTTC. The encoded protein is CASGLDTGSRGETQYF. The chain employs TRBV12-5 and TRBJ2-5; a weak D match, TRBD1 (6 bases). V was pared by 3 bases and J by 5 bases, with 19 bases between. Germline CDR1 and CDR2: LGHNT and FRNRAP. This CDR3 is 16 amino acids long. Using reference TRBV12-5 and TRBJ2-5 for the parts outside the CDR3, the full variable domain is DARVTQTPRHKVTEMGQEVTMRCQPILGHNTVFWYRQTMMQGLELLAYFRNRAPLDDSGMPKDRFSAEMPDATLATLKIQPSEPRDSAVYFCASGLDTGSRGETQYFGPGTRLLVL.

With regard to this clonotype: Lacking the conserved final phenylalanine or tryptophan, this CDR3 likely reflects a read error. The CDR3 nucleotides read TGCAGTGCTAGAAGACCTCCCCTCTACAATGAGCAGTTCTTA. This sequence encodes CSARRPPLYNEQFL. The rearrangement links TRBV20-1 to TRBJ2-1; D remains unclear. From germline, CDR1 is DFQATT and CDR2 SNEGSKA (reference sequence). The CDR3 contains 14 residues. V lost 2 bases and J 3 bases, leaving 11 bases between the germline ends.

The CDR3 region is CASSSEGASTEAFF. CDR3 in DNA: TGTGCCAGCAGTTCCGAGGGGGCGAGCACTGAAGCTTTCTTT. This chain joins TRBV12-3 or TRBV12-4 and TRBJ1-1; 7 bases are a match to TRBD1. The CDR3 covers 14 residues. V lost 4 bases to trimming and J lost 4 bases; unmatched junction nucleotides: 6.

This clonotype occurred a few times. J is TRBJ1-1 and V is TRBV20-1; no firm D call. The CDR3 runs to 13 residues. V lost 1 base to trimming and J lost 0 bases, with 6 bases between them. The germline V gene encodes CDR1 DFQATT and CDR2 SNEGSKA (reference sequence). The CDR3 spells CSARAQMNTEAFF. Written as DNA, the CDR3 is TGCAGTGCTAGAGCGCAGATGAACACTGAAGCTTTCTTT.

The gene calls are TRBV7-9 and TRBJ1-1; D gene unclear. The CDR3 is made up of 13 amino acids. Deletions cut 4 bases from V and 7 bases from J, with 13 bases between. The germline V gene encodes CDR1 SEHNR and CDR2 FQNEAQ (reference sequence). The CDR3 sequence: CASSSVLRDEAFF. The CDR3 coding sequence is TGTGCCAGCAGCTCAGTCCTCCGCGATGAAGCTTTCTTT.

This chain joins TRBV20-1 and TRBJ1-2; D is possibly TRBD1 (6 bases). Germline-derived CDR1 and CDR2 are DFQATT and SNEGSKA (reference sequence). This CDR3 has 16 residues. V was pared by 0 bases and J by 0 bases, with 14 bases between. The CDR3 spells CSARDRGQIPNYGYTF. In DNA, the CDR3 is TGCAGTGCTAGAGATCGCGGACAGATCCCTAACTATGGCTACACCTTC.

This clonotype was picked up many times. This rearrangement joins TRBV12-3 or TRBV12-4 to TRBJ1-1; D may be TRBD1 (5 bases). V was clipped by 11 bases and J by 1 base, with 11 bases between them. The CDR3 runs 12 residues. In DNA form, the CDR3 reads TGTGCCTCAAAAGGGGAGAACACTGAAGCTTTCTTT. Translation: CASKGENTEAFF.